Listed below are T cell receptor beta chains from one sample, sequenced in a study of immune evolution from preneoplasia to lung adenocarcinoma. The table came from immunoSEQ multiplex PCR; TCRdb's copy has only in-frame clones and leaves some out. The sample shows around 1,200 clones, roughly 84% of them seen only once. Sequencing used FFPE adjacent normal lung tissue. These receptors were obtained from a person between 60 and 69 years old with lung adenocarcinoma. The CDR3 runs from the conserved cysteine through the conserved F or W. A D gene is named only where the DNA matches it firmly. Not all rows give a size; the values are once, few, many and, for expanded clones, a class.

clone size: NA; D gene: NA; V gene: TRBV9; J gene: TRBJ2-1; CDR3 protein: CASSPWTPYNEQFF
clone size: NA; D gene: NA; V gene: TRBV18; J gene: TRBJ2-1; CDR3 protein: CASSPSMGSEQFF
clone size: NA; D gene: TRBD2; V gene: TRBV4-1; J gene: TRBJ2-1; CDR3 protein: CASSHLAGANNEQFF
clone size: once; D gene: NA; V gene: TRBV30; J gene: TRBJ2-4; CDR3 protein: CAWSPRGPEGQYF
clone size: NA; D gene: TRBD2; V gene: TRBV11-3; J gene: TRBJ2-2; CDR3 protein: CASSTTSGWNTGELFF
clone size: NA; D gene: NA; V gene: TRBV5-4; J gene: TRBJ2-3; CDR3 protein: CASSLRGTDTQYF
clone size: NA; D gene: NA; V gene: TRBV5-6; J gene: TRBJ2-5; CDR3 protein: CASSLKGQETQYF
clone size: NA; D gene: NA; V gene: TRBV18; J gene: TRBJ1-6; CDR3 protein: CASSPTGGGLGDNSPLHF
clone size: few; D gene: NA; V gene: TRBV2; J gene: TRBJ2-3; CDR3 protein: CASSTSDTQYF
clone size: NA; D gene: NA; V gene: TRBV6-1; J gene: TRBJ1-3; CDR3 protein: CASSEAYDGDTIYF
clone size: NA; D gene: NA; V gene: TRBV28; J gene: TRBJ2-6; CDR3 protein: CASSRASLTQSRANVLTF
clone size: NA; D gene: TRBD1; V gene: TRBV5-4; J gene: TRBJ1-2; CDR3 protein: CASTATGGNYGYTF
clone size: NA; D gene: NA; V gene: TRBV28; J gene: TRBJ1-1; CDR3 protein: CASSPRGSTEAFF
clone size: few; D gene: NA; V gene: TRBV29-1; J gene: TRBJ2-3; CDR3 protein: CSVEWGDTQYF
clone size: large; D gene: NA; V gene: TRBV27; J gene: TRBJ1-4; CDR3 protein: CASSPDTTNEKLFF
clone size: NA; D gene: NA; V gene: TRBV30; J gene: TRBJ1-5; CDR3 protein: CAWSENTGQPQHF
clone size: NA; D gene: TRBD2; V gene: TRBV18; J gene: TRBJ2-7; CDR3 protein: CASSPRPNYSGVSYEQYF
clone size: NA; D gene: TRBD1; V gene: TRBV7-2; J gene: TRBJ2-1; CDR3 protein: CASSTYRGSYNEQFF
clone size: NA; D gene: NA; V gene: TRBV7-9; J gene: TRBJ1-1; CDR3 protein: CATFSFSAEAFF
clone size: NA; D gene: TRBD1; V gene: TRBV7-9; J gene: TRBJ1-4; CDR3 protein: CASSPGQGASTNEKLFF
clone size: NA; D gene: NA; V gene: TRBV29-1; J gene: TRBJ1-1; CDR3 protein: CSARTATEAFF
clone size: NA; D gene: NA; V gene: TRBV19; J gene: TRBJ1-2; CDR3 protein: CASRSGLPGYTF
clone size: NA; D gene: NA; V gene: TRBV7-2; J gene: TRBJ2-1; CDR3 protein: CASSLAQGEQFF
clone size: NA; D gene: NA; V gene: TRBV7-9; J gene: TRBJ2-1; CDR3 protein: CASSSLQGEQFF
clone size: NA; D gene: NA; V gene: TRBV30; J gene: TRBJ2-5; CDR3 protein: CALDQGQETQYF
clone size: few; D gene: NA; V gene: TRBV30; J gene: TRBJ2-1; CDR3 protein: CAWSVGLGSYNEQFF
clone size: NA; D gene: NA; V gene: TRBV5-1; J gene: TRBJ2-3; CDR3 protein: CASNIEGSTDTQYF
clone size: NA; D gene: NA; V gene: TRBV30; J gene: TRBJ2-1; CDR3 protein: CASTAAVLYNEQFF
clone size: NA; D gene: NA; V gene: TRBV2; J gene: TRBJ2-7; CDR3 protein: CASNRDPMNEQYF
clone size: NA; D gene: NA; V gene: TRBV28; J gene: TRBJ2-7; CDR3 protein: CASSLGRSGEQYF
clone size: few; D gene: NA; V gene: TRBV9; J gene: TRBJ2-7; CDR3 protein: CASSVGQLNYEQYF
clone size: NA; D gene: TRBD1; V gene: TRBV30; J gene: TRBJ2-7; CDR3 protein: CAWSVRGQGASYEQYF
clone size: NA; D gene: NA; V gene: TRBV7-3; J gene: TRBJ2-1; CDR3 protein: CASSPEGNEQFF
clone size: NA; D gene: TRBD1; V gene: TRBV15; J gene: TRBJ1-5; CDR3 protein: CATRVAARTGSNQPQHF
clone size: NA; D gene: NA; V gene: TRBV28; J gene: TRBJ1-1; CDR3 protein: CASSLGRRGTEAFF
clone size: NA; D gene: NA; V gene: TRBV29-1; J gene: TRBJ1-4; CDR3 protein: CSVGGGSEKLFF
clone size: NA; D gene: NA; V gene: TRBV4-1; J gene: TRBJ1-1; CDR3 protein: CASSQGTRDTEAFF
clone size: once; D gene: NA; V gene: TRBV13; J gene: TRBJ1-1; CDR3 protein: CASSSTGFERNTEAFF
clone size: NA; D gene: NA; V gene: TRBV18; J gene: TRBJ1-1; CDR3 protein: CASSPRARSNTEAFF
clone size: NA; D gene: NA; V gene: TRBV19; J gene: TRBJ2-1; CDR3 protein: CASKEGSSYNEQFF
clone size: NA; D gene: NA; V gene: TRBV30; J gene: TRBJ1-1; CDR3 protein: CASLPLQTAAEAFF
clone size: NA; D gene: NA; V gene: TRBV19; J gene: TRBJ2-4; CDR3 protein: CASSITLGIQYF
clone size: NA; D gene: NA; V gene: TRBV7-8; J gene: TRBJ2-5; CDR3 protein: CASSLGSRETQYF
clone size: once; D gene: TRBD1; V gene: TRBV7-9; J gene: TRBJ2-1; CDR3 protein: CASSPGGNEQFF
clone size: NA; D gene: NA; V gene: TRBV6-1; J gene: TRBJ1-1; CDR3 protein: CASSVSRNTEAFF
clone size: NA; D gene: NA; V gene: TRBV15; J gene: TRBJ2-7; CDR3 protein: CATSRDFGYEQYF
clone size: NA; D gene: NA; V gene: TRBV20-1; J gene: TRBJ2-7; CDR3 protein: CSATSPREQYF
clone size: once; D gene: NA; V gene: TRBV25-1; J gene: TRBJ2-6; CDR3 protein: CASSGTGANVLTF
clone size: NA; D gene: TRBD1; V gene: TRBV11-1; J gene: TRBJ2-3; CDR3 protein: CASIARDRDTDTQYF
clone size: NA; D gene: TRBD1; V gene: TRBV5-6; J gene: TRBJ2-7; CDR3 protein: CASSSGTVPYEQYF
clone size: NA; D gene: NA; V gene: TRBV30; J gene: TRBJ1-6; CDR3 protein: CAWSESYRFSPLHF
clone size: NA; D gene: NA; V gene: TRBV6-5; J gene: TRBJ2-3; CDR3 protein: CASSYATGPSTDTQYF
clone size: NA; D gene: TRBD1; V gene: TRBV19; J gene: TRBJ2-5; CDR3 protein: CASSGTRGQDPKGETQYF
clone size: NA; D gene: NA; V gene: TRBV30; J gene: TRBJ1-5; CDR3 protein: CAWSGGRDQPQHF
clone size: NA; D gene: NA; V gene: TRBV28; J gene: TRBJ1-1; CDR3 protein: CASRLGPSGTEAFF
clone size: NA; D gene: NA; V gene: TRBV25-1; J gene: TRBJ2-3; CDR3 protein: CASNSPVGTDTQYF
clone size: NA; D gene: NA; V gene: TRBV6-1; J gene: TRBJ1-1; CDR3 protein: CASSEDGAVTEAFF
clone size: NA; D gene: NA; V gene: TRBV19; J gene: TRBJ1-2; CDR3 protein: CASSVLMREGYTF
clone size: NA; D gene: NA; V gene: TRBV9; J gene: TRBJ2-1; CDR3 protein: CASSVTWDNNEQFF